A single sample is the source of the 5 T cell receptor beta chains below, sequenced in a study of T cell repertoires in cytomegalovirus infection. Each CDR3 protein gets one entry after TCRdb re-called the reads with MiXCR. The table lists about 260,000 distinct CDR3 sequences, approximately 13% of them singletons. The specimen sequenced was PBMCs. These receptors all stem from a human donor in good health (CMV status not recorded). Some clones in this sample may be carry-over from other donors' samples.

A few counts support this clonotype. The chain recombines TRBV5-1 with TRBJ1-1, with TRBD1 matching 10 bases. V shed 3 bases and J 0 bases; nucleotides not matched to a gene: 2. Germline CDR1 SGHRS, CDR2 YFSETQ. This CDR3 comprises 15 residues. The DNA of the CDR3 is TGCGCCAGCAGCTGGGGGACAGGGGTGAACACTGAAGCTTTCTTT. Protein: CASSWGTGVNTEAFF.

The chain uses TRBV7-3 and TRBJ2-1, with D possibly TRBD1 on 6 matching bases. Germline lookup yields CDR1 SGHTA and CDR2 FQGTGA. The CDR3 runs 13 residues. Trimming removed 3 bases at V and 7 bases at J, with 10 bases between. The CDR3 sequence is CASSFPTGNEQFF. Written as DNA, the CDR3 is TGTGCCAGCAGCTTCCCCACAGGGAATGAGCAGTTCTTC.

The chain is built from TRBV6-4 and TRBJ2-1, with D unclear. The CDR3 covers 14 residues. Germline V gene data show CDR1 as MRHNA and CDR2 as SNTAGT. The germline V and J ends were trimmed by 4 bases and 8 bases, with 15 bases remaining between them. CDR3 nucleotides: TGTGCCAGCAGTGCCAGTCCTCGAGGCGATGAGCAGTTCTTC. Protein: CASSASPRGDEQFF.

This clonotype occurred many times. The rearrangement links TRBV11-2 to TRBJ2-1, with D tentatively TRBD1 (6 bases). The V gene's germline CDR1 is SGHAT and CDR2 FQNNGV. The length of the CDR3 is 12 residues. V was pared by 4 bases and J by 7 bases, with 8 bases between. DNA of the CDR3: TGTGCCAGCAGCTCACAGGGAAATGAGCAGTTCTTC. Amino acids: CASSSQGNEQFF.

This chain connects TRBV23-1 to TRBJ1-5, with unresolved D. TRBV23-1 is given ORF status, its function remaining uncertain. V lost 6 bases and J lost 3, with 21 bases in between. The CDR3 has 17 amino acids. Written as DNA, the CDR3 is TGCGCCAGCAGCCGGGCATGTGCAAATACAATCAATCAGCCCCAGCATTTT. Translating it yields CASSRACANTINQPQHF.